This T cell receptor (beta chain) is drawn from a study of shared clonotypes between healthy human individuals. This clone came up a few times. Using immunoSEQ multiplex PCR, the repertoire was profiled, and TCRdb retains in-frame clones only, with some absent. The profile shows some 2,500,000 clones, 90% to 95% of them singletons. Sequencing used naive CD4+ T cells from PBMCs. Subset specified: CD45RA+ positively selected. The TCR sequence derives from a man between 18 and 29 years old in good health. Some clones in this sample may be carry-over from other donors' samples.

CDR3 amino acids: CAWSAGVYGYTF. Here the CDR3 DNA reads TGTGCCTGGAGTGCAGGGGTCTATGGCTACACCTTC. This chain links TRBV30 with TRBJ1-2; tentative D call: TRBD1 (6 bases). Trimming stripped 1 base from V and 4 bases from J, with 7 bases between. Germline-derived CDR1 and CDR2 are GTSNPN and SVGIG (reference sequence). This CDR3 comprises 12 residues.